Shown below are 25 T cell receptor beta chains from a single sample sequenced in a study of blood T cells in healthy people across ages. The authors ran a second PCR of roughly 7 to 11 cycles using a sample-barcoded 5' primer and a J-beta primer mix. TCRdb reprocessed the 5' RACE reads with MiXCR, giving one entry per CDR3 protein. The sample includes around 800,000 distinct CDR3 sequences, 46% of them seen just once. Source material: blood. The receptors here all came from an elderly man in good health.

This rearrangement joins TRBV20-1 to TRBJ2-7, with 8 bases identical to TRBD1. The end of the DNA is better explained by TRBJ2-5, so the J call may be wrong. CDR3 size: 11 residues. Germline CDR1 and CDR2: DFQATT and SNEGSKA (reference sequence). This chain's CDR3 is CSADRGQTQYF. The CDR3 region has the DNA TGCAGTGCTGACAGGGGCCAGACCCAGTACTTC.

This clonotype has more than one count but fewer than ten. This chain uses TRBV20-1 with TRBJ2-1; 7 bases map to TRBD2. CDR1 is DFQATT, CDR2 SNEGSKA, per germline (reference sequence). Germline trimming cut 2 bases from V and 3 bases from J; bases unmatched to any gene: 7. The CDR3 is made up of 15 amino acids. The DNA of the CDR3 is TGCAGTGCTAGATACGCGGGAGACCTCTACAATGAGCAGTTCTTC. This encodes CSARYAGDLYNEQFF.

Here the CDR3 reads CATIDRTSNNEQFF. The CDR3 nucleotides are TGTGCCACCATTGACCGGACTAGCAACAATGAGCAGTTCTTC. V usage is TRBV24-1 and J usage is TRBJ2-1, with TRBD2 identical over 8 bases. V lost 8 bases to trimming and J lost 5 bases; unmatched junction nucleotides: 7. Germline V gene sequence: CDR1 KGHDR, CDR2 SFDVKD. The CDR3 loop spans 14 amino acids.

In its sample, this clonotype was seen many times. The rearrangement uses TRBV18 and TRBJ1-1, with 10 bases aligning to TRBD1. This CDR3 contains 15 residues. CDR1 KGHSH and CDR2 LQKENI come from the germline V gene. V shed 2 bases and J 2 bases; nucleotides not matched to a gene: 2. CDR3 region: CASSPGTGANTEAFF. The CDR3 DNA reads as TGTGCCAGCTCACCAGGGACAGGGGCCAACACTGAAGCTTTCTTT.

J is TRBJ2-3 and V is TRBV20-1; 8 bases fit TRBD2. This CDR3 spans 15 amino acids. Trimming took 0 bases from V and 4 from J; bases not matched to a gene: 6. Germline-derived CDR1 and CDR2 are DFQATT and SNEGSKA (reference sequence). The CDR3 bases are TGCAGTGCTAGAGATTCCGGGAGGGCCGCAGATACGCAGTATTTT. Amino acid sequence: CSARDSGRAADTQYF.

The chain links TRBV5-1 to TRBJ1-1; D perhaps matches TRBD1 (5 bases). The CDR3 totals 15 residues. Trimming removed 0 bases at V and 2 bases at J, with 11 bases between. Germline V gives CDR1 SGHRS, CDR2 YFSETQ. CDR3 in DNA: TGCGCCAGCAGCTTGGGCGCAGGGCTAAACACTGAAGCTTTCTTT. Residues: CASSLGAGLNTEAFF.

The chain carries TRBV29-1 and TRBJ2-3; TRBD1 agrees at 9 bases. The CDR3 consists of 12 residues. Germline trimming cut 6 bases from V and 5 bases from J; bases unmatched to any gene: 3. From germline, CDR1 is SQVTM and CDR2 ANQGSEA. The CDR3 is CSVETGGDTQYF. The CDR3 DNA sequence: TGCAGCGTGGAGACAGGGGGAGATACGCAGTATTTT.

This clonotype was observed many times. This sequence joins TRBV7-2 and TRBJ2-7; D possibly corresponds to TRBD1 (5 bases). The CDR3 spans 13 residues. Germline V CDR1 and CDR2: SGHTA, FQGNSA. V was pared by 6 bases and J by 2 bases, with 11 bases between. The CDR3 coding sequence is TGTGCCAGCAGTGTAAGGGGCGCCTACGAGCAGTACTTC. This translates into CASSVRGAYEQYF.

The chain is built from TRBV5-5 and TRBJ2-7, with D hard to call. Trimming shortened V by 0 bases and J by 8 bases, and 15 bases separated the two germline ends. Germline lookup yields CDR1 SGHKS and CDR2 YYEKEE (reference sequence). The CDR3 is 14 amino acids. The CDR3 DNA reads as TGTGCCAGCAGCTTGGCAGGACGAAATGGAAAGCAGTACTTC. This translates into CASSLAGRNGKQYF.

This chain uses TRBV28 with TRBJ2-1; TRBD1 might be the D (5 bases). V lost 3 bases to trimming and J lost 5 bases, with 8 bases between them. Germline CDR1 reads MDHEN; CDR2 reads SYDVKM. CDR3 length: 13 residues. CDR3 sequence reads: CASSFWGDNEQFF. As DNA, the CDR3 is TGTGCCAGCAGTTTCTGGGGCGACAATGAGCAGTTCTTC.

The chain couples TRBV6-6 to TRBJ2-7; the D is unclear. TRBJ2-5 explains the end of the DNA better; the J call may be wrong. Per the germline V gene, CDR1 is MNHNY and CDR2 is SVGAGI (reference sequence). The CDR3 is made up of 14 amino acids. The CDR3 nucleotides are TGTGCCAGCAGTTACGGGCTAGTTTCGGAGACCCAGTACTTC. It yields the protein CASSYGLVSETQYF.

This sequence joins TRBV28 and TRBJ1-2; the match to TRBD1 covers 7 bases. The CDR3 contains 15 residues. Germline lookup yields CDR1 MDHEN and CDR2 SYDVKM. Unmatched junction bases numbered 15, after V lost 4 bases and J lost 10 bases. The CDR3 is CASSSTGAGDDDYTF. In DNA, the CDR3 is TGTGCCAGCAGTTCCACAGGGGCAGGGGACGATGACTACACCTTC.

This chain uses TRBV6-6 with TRBJ2-1; D is possibly TRBD2 (6 bases). CDR3 length: 15 residues. The germline V and J ends were trimmed by 2 bases and 1 base, with 9 bases remaining between them. Germline V CDR1 and CDR2: MNHNY, SVGAGI (reference sequence). For the CDR3, the DNA is TGTGCCAGCAGTTACATGGCGGGATCCTACAATGAGCAGTTCTTC. Protein sequence: CASSYMAGSYNEQFF.

The chain recombines TRBV25-1 with TRBJ2-3; D is unresolved. V shed 1 base and J shed 2 bases, with 4 bases lying between them. Germline-derived CDR1 and CDR2 are MGHDK and SYGVNS. The CDR3 loop spans 13 amino acids. In DNA, the CDR3 is TGTGCCAGCAGTGAATCCACCACAGATACGCAGTATTTT. This encodes CASSESTTDTQYF.

The chain carries TRBV6-6 and TRBJ2-1; D ambiguous. The CDR3 has 14 amino acids. CDR1 is MNHNY, CDR2 SVGAGI, per germline (reference sequence). Trimming pared 7 bases from V and 3 bases from J, leaving 13 bases between. The CDR3 loop reads CASTPAPSYNEQFF. The CDR3 nucleotides are TGTGCCAGCACCCCGGCGCCAAGCTACAATGAGCAGTTCTTC.

Comments on this clonotype: A read error may explain this, as a much larger clone is one base away. The J gene is TRBJ2-1, the V gene TRBV7-3, with 9 positions matching TRBD2. The CDR3 is made up of 16 amino acids. The germline V gene encodes CDR1 SGHTA and CDR2 FQGTGA. The CDR3 here is CASSFSSGSAYSEQFF. The DNA of the CDR3 is TGTGCCAGCAGCTTCAGTAGCGGGAGTGCCTACAGTGAGCAGTTCTTC.

Only a few counts were recorded for this clonotype. The chain has TRBV20-1 and TRBJ2-3, with D unclear. The CDR3 spans 10 residues. The V and J ends lost 7 bases and 2 bases respectively, with 4 bases between them. Germline V gives CDR1 DFQATT, CDR2 SNEGSKA (reference sequence). The CDR3, as DNA: TGCAGTGGAAACACAGATACGCAGTATTTT. Protein product: CSGNTDTQYF.

The chain links TRBV11-2 to TRBJ2-1; 10 bases map to TRBD2. J gave up 10 bases and V 2 bases, and 11 bases lay outside the gene matches. Germline-derived CDR1 and CDR2 are SGHAT and FQNNGV. CDR3 length: 16 amino acids. CDR3 DNA sequence: TGTGCCAGCAGCTTACTTTTGCTAGCGGGAGTTGGGGAGCAGTTCTTC. Its translation is CASSLLLLAGVGEQFF.

This clonotype turned up a few times. This sequence joins TRBV7-2 and TRBJ2-5; D is perhaps TRBD1 (8 bases). Germline V gene sequence: CDR1 SGHTA, CDR2 FQGNSA. The CDR3 has 17 residues. Trimming removed 3 bases at V and 1 base at J, with 18 bases between. CDR3 region: CASSLNGQGGGQETQYF. The CDR3 nucleotides read TGTGCCAGCAGCTTGAACGGACAGGGAGGGGGCCAAGAGACCCAGTACTTC.

On this clonotype: A clone one base away is much larger, so this may be a read error. V usage is TRBV5-1 and J usage is TRBJ2-7; 7 bases fit TRBD2. TRBJ2-5 explains the end of the DNA better; the J call may be wrong. The V gene's germline CDR1 is SGHRS and CDR2 YFSETQ. CDR3 size: 14 residues. The CDR3 sequence is CASSTNSERGTQYF. The CDR3 bases are TGCGCCAGCAGCACAAACAGTGAGCGGGGGACCCAGTACTTC.

The rearrangement uses TRBV19 and TRBJ2-3; 8 positions agree with TRBD1. The CDR3 totals 15 residues. The trim removed 3 bases at V and 5 bases at J, leaving 7 bases unmatched. Per the germline V gene, CDR1 is LNHDA and CDR2 is SQIVND (reference sequence). CDR3 protein: CASSISRGHRDTQYF. CDR3 in DNA: TGTGCCAGTAGTATTTCCAGGGGGCATCGAGATACGCAGTATTTT.

The rearrangement joins TRBV20-1 to TRBJ2-1; weak D call: TRBD2 (6 bases). The CDR3 totals 15 residues. The germline V gene has CDR1 DFQATT and CDR2 SNEGSKA (reference sequence). V was shortened by 2 bases and J by 2 bases, with 13 bases between the two germline ends. The CDR3 spells CSARRLDQAYNEQFF. In DNA, the CDR3 is TGCAGTGCTAGAAGACTAGATCAAGCCTACAATGAGCAGTTCTTC.

This sequence joins TRBV29-1 and TRBJ1-2; the match to TRBD1 covers 9 bases. Germline V gene data show CDR1 as SQVTM and CDR2 as ANQGSEA. The CDR3 is made up of 13 amino acids. J was trimmed by 5 bases and V by 6 bases; bases with no gene match: 7. The CDR3 coding sequence is TGCAGCGTAATGGGGGACAGGGCTTATGGCTACACCTTC. Protein sequence: CSVMGDRAYGYTF.

The chain joins TRBV3-1 to TRBJ2-5; tentatively, D is TRBD2 (5 bases). V lost 4 bases and J lost 7, with 25 bases in between. This CDR3 has 17 residues. Germline CDR1 reads LGHDT; CDR2 reads YNNKEL (reference sequence). The CDR3 DNA is TGTGCCAGCAGCCGAGAAACGCTCCCTCCGTTGGCGGGGACCCAGTACTTC. Translating it yields CASSRETLPPLAGTQYF.

This clonotype was counted ten times or more. The V gene is TRBV25-1, the J gene TRBJ2-3; 13 bases agree with TRBD2. The CDR3 loop spans 16 amino acids. Germline V gene lookup returns CDR1 MGHDK and CDR2 SYGVNS. V shed 2 bases and J 5 bases; nucleotides not matched to a gene: 4. The CDR3 is CASSEGLAGDQDTQYF. The DNA of the CDR3 is TGTGCCAGCAGTGAAGGACTAGCGGGAGATCAAGATACGCAGTATTTT.